This is a list of T cell receptor beta chains from one sample in a study of cytomegalovirus exposure and HLA in healthy donors. TCRdb's copy holds only in-frame clones and misses some; the assay was immunoSEQ multiplex PCR. Altogether some 180,000 clones are present, roughly 70% being singletons, with the ten largest covering 5% to 6.5%. Sequenced sample: PBMCs. The receptors originated from a woman aged 18 to 35 in good health and CMV-seropositive. The CDR3 runs from the conserved cysteine through the conserved F or W. D genes are given only for firm matches. A row's size may be missing; if present it is once, few, many or a size class.

TRBV7-9	TRBJ2-1	-	-	TGTGCCAGCAGGGGGGGTTTAACCGAAAACTACAATGAGCAGTTCTTC	CASRGGLTENYNEQFF
TRBV5-1	TRBJ2-7	-	-	TGCGCCAGCAGCCACACGACTTCGTCCTACGAGCAGTACTTC	CASSHTTSSYEQYF
TRBV10-3	TRBJ2-7	TRBD1	-	TGTGCCATCAGTGCCCGAGACAGGGGCTACGAGCAGTACTTC	CAISARDRGYEQYF
TRBV6-5	TRBJ1-2	-	few	TGTGCCAGCAGACGACAGGACTATGGCTACACCTTC	CASRRQDYGYTF
TRBV6-6	TRBJ2-3	-	few	TGTGCCAGCAGTACGCCGGGGGGCACAGATACGCAGTATTTT	CASSTPGGTDTQYF
TRBV9	TRBJ2-3	-	-	TGTGCCAGCAGCGGTCAGTTAGCCAAAGATACGCAGTATTTT	CASSGQLAKDTQYF
TRBV2	TRBJ1-2	TRBD1	once	TGTGCCAGCAGCGACAGGGGGTGGAACTATGGCTACACCTTC	CASSDRGWNYGYTF
TRBV7-9	TRBJ2-1	-	-	TGTGCCAGCAGCTTAGGGCCTTACAATGAGCAGTTCTTC	CASSLGPYNEQFF
TRBV7-9	TRBJ1-4	TRBD1	-	TGTGCCAGCAGCTTAGGGAGGGGGCCGGCTAATGAAAAACTGTTTTTT	CASSLGRGPANEKLFF
TRBV27	TRBJ2-4	-	-	TGTGCCAGCAGTTTTGGGCGAACTGGAAACATTCAGTACTTC	CASSFGRTGNIQYF
TRBV5-5	TRBJ2-2	TRBD2	-	TGTGCCAGCAGCTTTTCGGGGGGGCCCGGGGAGCTGTTTTTT	CASSFSGGPGELFF
TRBV2	TRBJ2-5	TRBD2	-	TGTGCCAGCAGTGAACCTTGGCGGGGGGAGCTAGAGACCCAGTACTTC	CASSEPWRGELETQYF
TRBV28	TRBJ2-1	-	few	TGTGCCAGCAGTCTTCGGACAGCCTACAATGAGCAGTTCTTC	CASSLRTAYNEQFF
TRBV7-3	TRBJ2-5	-	-	TGTGCCAGCAGCCCACAACAGGGATTGAAGACCCAGTACTTC	CASSPQQGLKTQYF
TRBV7-9	TRBJ2-7	TRBD1	-	TGTGCCAGCAGCTCAACCGGGACAGGGCCCATCATTACCTACGAGCAGTACTTC	CASSSTGTGPIITYEQYF
TRBV5-5	TRBJ2-7	TRBD1	-	TGTGCCAGCAGCCCATACCCCGGGACAGGCTACGAGCAGTACTTC	CASSPYPGTGYEQYF
TRBV2	TRBJ2-7	-	-	TGTGCCAGCAGGGGCGACAGATCCTACGAGCAGTACTTC	CASRGDRSYEQYF
TRBV5-1	TRBJ2-3	-	-	TGCGCCAGCAGCGTAGGCGGGGTGAGCACAGATACGCAGTATTTT	CASSVGGVSTDTQYF
TRBV5-4	TRBJ2-3	-	once	TGTGCCAGCAGCTCCGGACAGTCCACAGATACGCAGTATTTT	CASSSGQSTDTQYF
TRBV5-1	TRBJ2-2	-	few	TGCGCCAGCAGCACGCCGGGCACCGGGGAGCTGTTTTTT	CASSTPGTGELFF
TRBV4-1	TRBJ1-6	-	-	TGCGCCAGCAGCCCAATCGCGGACTCTACCGGTTCACCCCTCCACTTT	CASSPIADSTGSPLHF
TRBV30	TRBJ1-4	-	-	TGTGCCTGGAGTGTAGGAGCGGGGGTCGCAACTAATGAAAAACTGTTTTTT	CAWSVGAGVATNEKLFF
TRBV5-1	TRBJ2-7	-	-	TGCGCCAAAACAGGGTTGGCCGAGCAGTACTTC	CAKTGLAEQYF
TRBV14	TRBJ2-5	TRBD2	-	TGTGCCAGCAGCCAATTGCCCCGGGGACTAGCTCCAGAGACCCAGTACTTC	CASSQLPRGLAPETQYF
TRBV6-5	TRBJ1-6	TRBD1	few	TGTGCCAGCAGTTCCCGGGACAGACATTCACCCCTCCACTTT	CASSSRDRHSPLHF
TRBV2	TRBJ2-3	-	-	TGTGCCAGCAATACAGTGCCGGAGAGCGGCCGGGATACGCAGTATTTT	CASNTVPESGRDTQYF
TRBV7-9	TRBJ2-1	TRBD2	-	TGTGCCAGCAGCCCTCCTAGCGGGGTGTCCTACAATGAGCAGTTCTTC	CASSPPSGVSYNEQFF
TRBV27	TRBJ2-2	TRBD1	-	TGTGCCAGCAGTTTATCGATGGGGGACAGGGGGTATACCGGGGAGCTGTTTTTT	CASSLSMGDRGYTGELFF
TRBV5-6	TRBJ1-6	-	once	TGTGCCAGCAGCCCACGGGAAGTAGGTGTTAATTCACCCCTCCACTTT	CASSPREVGVNSPLHF
TRBV30	TRBJ2-1	TRBD2	-	TGTGCCTGGGCAGCGGGGGGGCCTAATGAGCAGTTCTTC	CAWAAGGPNEQFF
TRBV9	TRBJ1-1	-	-	TGTGCCAGCAGTGGAGGGAATTCGGGGGGCGCCAGAAACACTGAAGCTTTCTTT	CASSGGNSGGARNTEAFF
TRBV5-1	TRBJ1-4	-	-	TGCGCCAGCAGCTTGGATGAATTGTCGCGGGAAAAACTGTTTTTT	CASSLDELSREKLFF
TRBV5-1	TRBJ2-5	-	-	TGCGCCAGCAGCTTGGGGCTCAGGGAGACCCAGTACTTC	CASSLGLRETQYF
TRBV15	TRBJ1-4	-	once	TGTGCCACCAGCAGAGCCAGGGGTGGTGAAAAACTGTTTTTT	CATSRARGGEKLFF
TRBV21-1	TRBJ2-1	-	-	TGTGCCAGCAGCAATTCCGGACAGCTCCCGTTCTTC	CASSNSGQLPFF
TRBV7-2	TRBJ1-2	-	once	TGTGCCAGCAGCTTTGGGCTTTTCCAGGGCTACACCTTC	CASSFGLFQGYTF
TRBV6-6	TRBJ2-7	-	once	TGTGCCAGCAGTTACTCACAGGGCTCGGGGGGTGAGCAGTACTTC	CASSYSQGSGGEQYF
TRBV15	TRBJ2-1	TRBD2	-	TGTGCCACCAGCAGAATTAAGTTAGCGGGGGGGCCGTACAATGAGCAGTTCTTC	CATSRIKLAGGPYNEQFF
TRBV4-1	TRBJ1-2	-	once	TGCGCCAGCAGCCAAGATCAGACATCGCTCTATGGCTACACCTTC	CASSQDQTSLYGYTF
TRBV5-1	TRBJ2-6	-	few	TGCGCCAGCAGCCAGGACAGCTCTGGGGCCAACGTCCTGACTTTC	CASSQDSSGANVLTF
TRBV25-1	TRBJ2-2	TRBD1	-	TGTGCCAGCAGAGATACAGGGGGTCCATCCGGGGAGCTGTTTTTT	CASRDTGGPSGELFF
TRBV5-1	TRBJ2-7	TRBD2	-	TGCGCCAGCAGCTTGGCGGGGGGGCTAGGAGAGCAGTACTTC	CASSLAGGLGEQYF
TRBV5-1	TRBJ2-2	TRBD2	once	TGCGCCAGCAGCTTGTTCGGGGGGATTGTGAACACCGGGGAGCTGTTTTTT	CASSLFGGIVNTGELFF
TRBV2	TRBJ1-2	-	-	TGTGCCAGCAGTGGCCGACAGATCTATGGCTACACCTTC	CASSGRQIYGYTF
TRBV6-6	TRBJ2-7	TRBD1	few	TGTGCCAGCAGTTACTCGACCGGACAGGTTTCCTACGAGCAGTACTTC	CASSYSTGQVSYEQYF
TRBV28	TRBJ2-5	-	-	TGTGCCAGCGGGGGGTACCAAGAGACCCAGTACTTC	CASGGYQETQYF
TRBV20-1	TRBJ2-7	-	-	TGCAGTGCTGTCCTTAACTACGAGCAGTACTTC	CSAVLNYEQYF
TRBV7-3	TRBJ2-4	-	-	TGTGCCAGCAGCTTAAGGGTCGGGCAGGGAAACATTCAGTACTTC	CASSLRVGQGNIQYF
TRBV19	TRBJ2-5	TRBD2	few	TGTGCCAGTAGTAGGCTCACCGGGACTAGCAGGGAGACCCAGTACTTC	CASSRLTGTSRETQYF